The 15 T cell receptor beta chains below come from one sample, sequenced in a study of OX40 agonist ivuxolimab in advanced cancers. The library was generated by the immunoSEQ multiplex PCR assay. TCRdb holds this immuneACCESS table with in-frame rearrangements only. Some clones are missing; in checked studies, unresolved V genes explain under half, and the rest has no known cause. The sample table records roughly 67,000 clones; 70% to 85% of these occur just once. Roughly 10% of the sample belongs to the ten largest clones. Sequences were derived from CD4+ or CD8+ T cells sorted from blood, sampled in a trial of the OX40 agonist ivuxolimab. The receptors stem from an adult with an advanced solid tumor such as melanoma, head and neck, liver or kidney cancer.

The chain couples TRBV5-4 to TRBJ2-1, with TRBD2 matching over 7 bases. Germline trimming cut 1 base from V and 0 bases from J; bases unmatched to any gene: 7. The germline V gene encodes CDR1 SGHNT and CDR2 YYREEE (reference sequence). The CDR3 is 17 residues long. The CDR3 loop is CASSLPGGLSSYNEQFF. Written as DNA, the CDR3 is TGTGCCAGCAGCTTGCCGGGGGGTTTAAGCTCCTACAATGAGCAGTTCTTC.

This clone was seen once. V is TRBV7-3 and J is TRBJ2-4, with 10 bases identical to TRBD2. V lost 5 bases and J lost 3; bases outside the gene matches: 22. There are 21 residues in the CDR3. Per germline, CDR1 SGHTA and CDR2 FQGTGA. The CDR3, as DNA: TGTGCCAGCAGCCCGCGGCGGGGTAGCGGGGGGCCCGGATGGAGCAAAAACATTCAGTACTTC. Amino acids: CASSPRRGSGGPGWSKNIQYF.

The rearrangement links TRBV2 to TRBJ2-1; D is possibly TRBD1 or TRBD2 (6 bases each). This CDR3 has 14 residues. The germline V gene encodes CDR1 SNHLY and CDR2 FYNNEI. V was pared by 8 bases and J by 7 bases, with 18 bases between. CDR3 sequence (DNA): TGTGCCAGCCTTGAGGGTAGGGGGGCAAATGAGCAGTTCTTC. It encodes CASLEGRGANEQFF.

The chain has TRBV19 and TRBJ2-2, with a tentative D call TRBD1 (6 bases). Germline assignment: CDR1 LNHDA and CDR2 SQIVND (reference sequence). The CDR3 length is 14 residues. V was clipped by 7 bases and J by 0 bases, with 9 bases between them. The CDR3 nucleotides read TGTGCCAGTACCGGGACACCGAACACCGGGGAGCTGTTTTTT. It translates to CASTGTPNTGELFF.

The rearrangement joins TRBV6-4 to TRBJ1-2; D possibly corresponds to TRBD1 (6 bases). Per germline, CDR1 MRHNA and CDR2 SNTAGT. The CDR3 extends over 12 amino acids. V gave up 4 bases and J gave up 4 bases, with 7 bases separating them. The CDR3 is CASSVGAYGYTF. CDR3 nucleotide sequence: TGTGCCAGCAGTGTGGGGGCCTATGGCTACACCTTC.

This chain connects TRBV9 to TRBJ2-7; no firm D call. The CDR3 consists of 14 residues. V lost 3 bases and J lost 0, with 10 bases in between. Germline CDR1 is SGDLS and CDR2 is YYNGEE. DNA of the CDR3: TGTGCCAGCAGCGAGAGTCTCTACTCCTACGAGCAGTACTTC. This sequence encodes CASSESLYSYEQYF. Combining the CDR3 with reference TRBV9 and TRBJ2-7 gives the whole variable domain DSGVTQTPKHLITATGQRVTLRCSPRSGDLSVYWYQQSLDQGLQFLIQYYNGEERAKGNILERFSAQQFPDLHSELNLSSLELGDSALYFCASSESLYSYEQYFGPGTRLTVT.

This clone was seen only once. The chain links TRBV5-1 to TRBJ2-1; 8 positions agree with TRBD2. The CDR3 extends over 15 amino acids. In germline, CDR1 is SGHRS, CDR2 YFSETQ. The ends lost 3 bases at V and 8 bases at J; junction bases unmatched: 10. CDR3 coding DNA: TGCGCCAGCAGCTCACTGGCGGGAGGAGGTGATGAGCAGTTCTTC. Protein product: CASSSLAGGGDEQFF.

For the CDR3, the DNA is TGTGCCAGCAGTGAATCTGTGACAGGGGGCTCCTACGAGCAGTACTTC. Translation gives CASSESVTGGSYEQYF. The chain recombines TRBV2 with TRBJ2-7; 9 bases fit TRBD1. Germline trimming cut 2 bases from V and 0 bases from J; bases unmatched to any gene: 5. In germline, CDR1 is SNHLY, CDR2 FYNNEI. The CDR3 contains 16 residues.

V is TRBV5-6 and J is TRBJ2-5; TRBD2 matches at 7 bases. The junction had 19 bases not matched to a gene; V was cut back by 3 bases and J by 5 bases. The V gene's germline CDR1 is SGHDT and CDR2 YYEEEE. The CDR3 covers 18 residues. The DNA of the CDR3 is TGTGCCAGCAGCTCCTATTGGGGGGGTTCGTTTCAGTTCGAGACCCAGTACTTC. Its translation: CASSSYWGGSFQFETQYF.

This clone was seen a handful of times. The chain carries TRBV6-5 and TRBJ1-2; 8 bases fit TRBD1. The J segment lost 8 bases and the V segment lost 5 bases, leaving 10 bases of the junction unmatched. Germline-derived CDR1 and CDR2 are MNHEY and SVGAGI. The CDR3 has 14 residues. The DNA for the CDR3 is TGTGCCAGCAGTACCCGACAGGGGTTCAGGGGCTACACCTTC. Translated: CASSTRQGFRGYTF.

This clone was seen a few times. The chain carries TRBV18 and TRBJ1-4; 8 bases are a match to TRBD1. The CDR3 has 15 amino acids. The V and J ends lost 3 bases and 8 bases, in that order; junction bases with no gene match: 8. CDR1 is KGHSH, CDR2 LQKENI, per germline. The CDR3 DNA follows: TGTGCCAGCTCACCGTCGACAGGGGAAGTCGAAAAACTGTTTTTT. Residues: CASSPSTGEVEKLFF.

The rearrangement links TRBV7-2 to TRBJ1-6, with 7 bases that match TRBD1. V lost 3 bases to trimming and J lost 10 bases; unmatched junction nucleotides: 3. Germline CDR1 SGHTA, CDR2 FQGNSA. The CDR3 spans 13 residues. As DNA, the CDR3 is TGTGCCAGCAGCTTTGACAGGGACTCACCCCTCCACTTT. Amino acids: CASSFDRDSPLHF.

This chain connects TRBV5-1 to TRBJ2-7; the D gene is possibly TRBD1 (5 bases). CDR1 is SGHRS, CDR2 YFSETQ, per germline. The CDR3 extends over 14 amino acids. V was pared by 4 bases and J by 5 bases, with 16 bases between. CDR3: CASSPSRGGDEQYF. The DNA for the CDR3 is TGCGCCAGCAGCCCGAGTAGGGGTGGCGACGAGCAGTACTTC.

The genes are TRBV5-1 and TRBJ2-5, with D tentatively TRBD1 (6 bases). V lost 3 bases, J lost 4 bases, and 13 bases lay in between. Looked up from germline, CDR1 is SGHRS and CDR2 is YFSETQ. The CDR3 covers 14 residues. CDR3 loop: CASSSQGSSETQYF. CDR3 bases: TGCGCCAGCAGCTCTCAGGGGAGCTCAGAGACCCAGTACTTC.

The chain has TRBV7-3 and TRBJ2-5; 7 nucleotides agree with TRBD2. The CDR3 has 16 residues. In germline, CDR1 is SGHTA, CDR2 FQGTGA. V shed 6 bases, J shed 5 bases, and the junction held 15 bases outside the gene matches. The CDR3 DNA sequence: TGTGCCAGCAGGCCGAAGGTCCGGACTAGTCGGGAGACCCAGTACTTC. It specifies CASRPKVRTSRETQYF. Variable domain in full (rest from reference TRBV7-3 and TRBJ2-5): GAGVSQTPSNKVTEKGKYVELRCDPISGHTALYWYRQSLGQGPEFLIYFQGTGAADDSGLPNDRFFAVRPEGSVSTLKIQRTERGDSAVYLCASRPKVRTSRETQYFGPGTRLLVL.